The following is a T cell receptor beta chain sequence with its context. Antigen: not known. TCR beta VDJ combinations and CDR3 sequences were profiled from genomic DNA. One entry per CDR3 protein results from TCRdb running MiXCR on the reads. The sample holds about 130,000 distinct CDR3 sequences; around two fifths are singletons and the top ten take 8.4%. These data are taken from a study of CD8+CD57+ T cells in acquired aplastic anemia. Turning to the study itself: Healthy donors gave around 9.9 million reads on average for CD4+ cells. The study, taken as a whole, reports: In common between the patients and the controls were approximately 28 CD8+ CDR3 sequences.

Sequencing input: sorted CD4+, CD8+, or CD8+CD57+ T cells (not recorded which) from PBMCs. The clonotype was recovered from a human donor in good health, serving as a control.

The CDR3, as DNA: TGTGCCAGCACTCCGACAGGGCTGAACACTGAAGCTTTCTTT. This gives the protein CASTPTGLNTEAFF. This rearrangement joins TRBV2 to TRBJ1-1, with TRBD1 identical over 7 bases. Trimming took 7 bases from V and 0 from J; bases not matched to a gene: 5. This CDR3 spans 14 amino acids. Germline CDR1 is SNHLY and CDR2 is FYNNEI.